These 20 T cell receptor beta chains came from one sample sequenced in a study of shared clonotypes between healthy human individuals. TCRdb's table, derived via immunoSEQ multiplex PCR, lists solely in-frame clones and lacks some. The repertoire holds about 2.4 million clones, with 93% as singletons. Sequencing was done on a sample of naive CD4+ T cells from PBMCs. Specified subset: CD45RA+ positively selected. These receptors were collected from a man younger than 35 in good health. Some clones in this sample may be carry-over from other donors' samples.

The chain employs TRBV7-2 and TRBJ1-1, with 8 bases fitting TRBD1. J was trimmed by 0 bases and V by 5 bases; bases with no gene match: 5. The CDR3 is made up of 15 amino acids. Looked up from germline, CDR1 is SGHTA and CDR2 is FQGNSA. CDR3 sequence (DNA): TGTGCCAGCAGCCGACAGGGGACAATGAACACTGAAGCTTTCTTT. Amino acid sequence: CASSRQGTMNTEAFF.

CDR3 protein: CASSQERQETQYF. The DNA for the CDR3 is TGCGCCAGCAGCCAAGAAAGGCAAGAGACCCAGTACTTC. The chain employs TRBV4-3 and TRBJ2-5, with unresolved D. Germline-derived CDR1 and CDR2 are LGHNA and YSLEER. Deletions cut 0 bases from V and 2 bases from J, with 4 bases between. The CDR3 covers 13 residues.

The chain combines TRBV7-9 with TRBJ1-2; D uncertain. CDR1 is SEHNR and CDR2 is FQNEAQ in the germline V gene (reference sequence). Deletions cut 1 base from V and 2 bases from J, with 8 bases between. The CDR3 consists of 14 residues. CDR3 bases: TGTGCCAGCAGCTTAGTGCACGACAACTATGGCTACACCTTC. Translating it yields CASSLVHDNYGYTF.

Turning to this clone: Distinct nucleotide sequences in the sample also encode this CDR3. The chain uses TRBV27 and TRBJ2-2; TRBD1 matches at 9 bases. This CDR3 is 15 amino acids long. Germline V gene lookup returns CDR1 MNHEY and CDR2 SMNVEV (reference sequence). V lost 4 bases, J lost 5 bases, and 5 bases stayed unmatched. The CDR3 here is CASSSLGQGTGELFF. In DNA, the CDR3 is TGTGCCAGCAGTTCCCTGGGACAGGGTACCGGGGAGCTGTTTTTT.

The V gene is TRBV9, the J gene TRBJ2-5; possibly TRBD1 for D (6 bases). V lost 3 bases to trimming and J lost 2 bases, with 14 bases between them. Germline V lookup: CDR1 SGDLS, CDR2 YYNGEE. CDR3 length: 15 residues. The CDR3: CASSASGTSQETQYF. CDR3 DNA sequence: TGTGCCAGCAGCGCTTCCGGGACATCACAAGAGACCCAGTACTTC.

The chain carries TRBV28 and TRBJ2-3, with D maybe TRBD1 (7 bases). Trimming shortened V by 8 bases and J by 4 bases, and 16 bases separated the two germline ends. This CDR3 has 14 residues. The V gene's germline CDR1 is MDHEN and CDR2 SYDVKM. The CDR3 here is CASGGIGGADTQYF. CDR3 nucleotide sequence: TGTGCCAGCGGGGGGATAGGGGGCGCAGATACGCAGTATTTT.

This chain joins TRBV5-1 and TRBJ1-2; 8 bases are shared with TRBD1. With V trimmed by 0 bases and J by 10 bases, 11 bases remained unmatched. This CDR3 spans 15 amino acids. Germline-derived CDR1 and CDR2 are SGHRS and YFSETQ. The CDR3 nucleotides read TGCGCCAGCAGCTTGGTATCCGCCACGGGACAGGTCTACACCTTC. This codes for CASSLVSATGQVYTF.

This chain connects TRBV5-4 to TRBJ2-7; possible D gene TRBD2, 6 bases. V was pared by 4 bases and J by 0 bases, with 14 bases between. Germline lookup yields CDR1 SGHNT and CDR2 YYREEE (reference sequence). The CDR3 length is 15 residues. The CDR3 region is CASSHRAGTSYEQYF. CDR3 DNA sequence: TGTGCCAGCAGCCATAGGGCGGGGACCTCCTACGAGCAGTACTTC.

The chain recombines TRBV5-1 with TRBJ2-5, with 7 bases aligning to TRBD2. Germline V gene sequence: CDR1 SGHRS, CDR2 YFSETQ. The CDR3 is 15 amino acids. V was pared by 5 bases and J by 4 bases, with 11 bases of the junction left unmatched. The CDR3 here is CASRLAGEPGETQYF. The CDR3 coding sequence is TGCGCCAGCAGACTGGCGGGAGAACCAGGAGAGACCCAGTACTTC.

The chain links TRBV5-1 to TRBJ2-1, with 10 bases fitting TRBD2. Germline CDR1 reads SGHRS; CDR2 reads YFSETQ. The CDR3 is 16 amino acids. Germline trimming cut 4 bases from V and 4 bases from J; bases unmatched to any gene: 8. DNA of the CDR3: TGCGCCAGCAGCCCCTTAGGGACTAGCGTTTACAATGAGCAGTTCTTC. It translates to CASSPLGTSVYNEQFF.

As to this clone: The sample has other DNA sequences that encode this CDR3 too. The chain recombines TRBV7-9 with TRBJ1-3; weak D call: TRBD1 (6 bases). Germline V gene lookup returns CDR1 SEHNR and CDR2 FQNEAQ (reference sequence). Trimming took off 1 base at V and 2 bases at J, with 9 bases between the two ends. The CDR3 is made up of 15 amino acids. The CDR3 sequence is CASSLGAGAGNTIYF. CDR3 nucleotides: TGTGCCAGCAGCTTAGGGGCAGGGGCTGGAAACACCATATATTTT.

This clone occurred once. This sequence joins TRBV5-1 and TRBJ2-5; 7 bases fit TRBD1. The V and J ends lost 4 bases and 3 bases, in that order; junction bases with no gene match: 6. The CDR3 is 14 residues long. CDR1 SGHRS and CDR2 YFSETQ come from the germline V gene. CDR3: CASSRAGGEETQYF. CDR3 nucleotides: TGCGCCAGCAGCCGCGCAGGGGGAGAAGAGACCCAGTACTTC.

The chain carries TRBV2 and TRBJ2-5; 12 bases are shared with TRBD2. Trimming removed 5 bases from V and 0 bases from J; junction bases left unmatched: 13. CDR1 SNHLY and CDR2 FYNNEI come from the germline V gene. CDR3 length equals 19 residues. The CDR3 nucleotides are TGTGCCAGCAGTACCGGACTAGCGGGATATATTGCGTACCAAGAGACCCAGTACTTC. It specifies CASSTGLAGYIAYQETQYF.

This clone has a single count. V is TRBV7-9 and J is TRBJ2-3; 7 bases fit TRBD2. V gave up 3 bases and J gave up 4 bases; unmatched junction bases: 10. The CDR3 extends over 16 amino acids. The V gene's germline CDR1 is SEHNR and CDR2 FQNEAQ (reference sequence). CDR3 loop: CASSFFSAGAADTQYF. As DNA, the CDR3 is TGTGCCAGCAGCTTCTTCTCGGCGGGAGCGGCAGATACGCAGTATTTT.

The chain links TRBV18 to TRBJ1-3; TRBD1 matches at 8 bases. CDR1 is KGHSH, CDR2 LQKENI, per germline. The CDR3 is 18 residues long. V shed 2 bases and J 1 base; nucleotides not matched to a gene: 10. The CDR3 DNA follows: TGTGCCAGCTCACCATTATCCGGGACAGGAGGTTCTGGAAACACCATATATTTT. Translating it yields CASSPLSGTGGSGNTIYF.

The chain combines TRBV5-1 with TRBJ2-3; D gene unclear. CDR1 and CDR2 (germline): SGHRS, YFSETQ. CDR3 length: 14 amino acids. V dropped 4 bases and J dropped 3 bases, with 12 bases sitting between them. The CDR3 spells CASSAGKRTDTQYF. Here the CDR3 DNA reads TGCGCCAGCAGCGCCGGAAAAAGAACAGATACGCAGTATTTT.

V gene TRBV5-4 combines with J gene TRBJ2-1; 7 nucleotides line up with TRBD1. CDR1 is SGHNT, CDR2 YYREEE, per germline (reference sequence). CDR3 length: 14 residues. Trimming cost V 2 bases and J 6 bases; bases outside gene matches: 5. This CDR3 reads CASSFRDSPNEQFF. CDR3 coding DNA: TGTGCCAGCAGCTTCCGGGACAGCCCCAATGAGCAGTTCTTC.

Turning to this clone: Within the sample, other DNA sequences also encode this same CDR3. The DNA of the CDR3 is TGCGCCAGCAGCTTTCCCCCGGATACGCAGTATTTT. Protein product: CASSFPPDTQYF. The gene calls are TRBV5-1 and TRBJ2-3; no firm D call. The germline V and J ends were trimmed by 2 bases and 6 bases, with 7 bases remaining between them. CDR1 and CDR2 from the germline V gene are SGHRS and YFSETQ. The CDR3 totals 12 residues.

The chain couples TRBV7-8 to TRBJ2-7; 14 bases are shared with TRBD2. Germline values: CDR1 SGHVS, CDR2 FQNEAQ. The CDR3 totals 16 residues. Germline trimming cut 5 bases from V and 2 bases from J; bases unmatched to any gene: 5. This chain's CDR3 is CASSVGTSGRTYEQYF. The CDR3 coding sequence is TGTGCCAGCAGCGTTGGGACTAGCGGGAGAACCTACGAGCAGTACTTC.

The genes are TRBV6-5 and TRBJ2-1; 7 bases fit TRBD2. CDR3 size: 15 residues. Unmatched junction bases numbered 5, after V lost 6 bases and J lost 0 bases. CDR1 is MNHEY, CDR2 SVGAGI, per germline. CDR3 amino acids: CASSQLASSYNEQFF. The CDR3 DNA reads TGTGCCAGCAGCCAACTAGCGTCCTCCTACAATGAGCAGTTCTTC.